The sequence of this T cell receptor beta chain was determined in a study of shared clonotypes between healthy human individuals. J gave up 7 bases and V 5 bases, and 22 bases lay outside the gene matches. From germline, CDR1 is SGHVS and CDR2 FNYEAQ. This CDR3 spans 19 amino acids. How the authors handled the data: ImmunoSEQ gave junction-only sequences without quality scores, so filtering differed. Sequenced by immunoSEQ multiplex PCR; TCRdb stores in-frame clones only, minus some. V and J calls and clone size follow that table, whereas D and trimming were derived from the DNA. This table holds about 520,000 clones, about 96% found once.

The TCR originated in a woman in her 30s in good health. The V gene is TRBV7-6, the J gene TRBJ2-1; TRBD2 matches at 8 bases. The specimen was naive CD4+ T cells sorted from blood. The subset is: CD45RA+ positively selected. This CDR3 reads CASSPTASLAGPGRNEQFF. In nucleotides, the CDR3 is TGTGCCAGCAGCCCGACCGCGTCTCTAGCGGGTCCCGGGCGGAATGAGCAGTTCTTC.